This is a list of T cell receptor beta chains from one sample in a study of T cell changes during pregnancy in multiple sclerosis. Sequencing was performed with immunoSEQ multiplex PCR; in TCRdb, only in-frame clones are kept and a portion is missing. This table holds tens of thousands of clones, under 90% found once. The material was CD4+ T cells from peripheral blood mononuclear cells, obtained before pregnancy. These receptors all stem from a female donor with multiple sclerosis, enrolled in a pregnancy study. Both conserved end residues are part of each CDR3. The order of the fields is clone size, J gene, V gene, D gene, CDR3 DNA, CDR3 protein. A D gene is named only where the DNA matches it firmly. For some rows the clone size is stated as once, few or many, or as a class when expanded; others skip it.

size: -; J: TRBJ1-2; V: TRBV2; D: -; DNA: TGTGCCAGCAGTCGAACTGAACAGGGAAACTATGGCTACACCTTC; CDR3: CASSRTEQGNYGYTF
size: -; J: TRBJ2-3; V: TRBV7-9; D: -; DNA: TGTGCCAGCAGCTTGGTACACGGCACAGATACGCAGTATTTT; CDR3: CASSLVHGTDTQYF
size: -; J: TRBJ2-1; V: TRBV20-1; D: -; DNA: TGCAGTGCTAGAGTATCGCGGGGTCAGTTCTTC; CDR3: CSARVSRGQFF
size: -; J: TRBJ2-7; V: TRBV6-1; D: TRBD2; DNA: TGTGCCAGCAGTGAAGGGGGAGCGGGGATCTACGAGCAGTACTTC; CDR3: CASSEGGAGIYEQYF
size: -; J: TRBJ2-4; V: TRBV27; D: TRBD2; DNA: TGTGCCAGCAGTTCGGGGGGAGCCAAAAACATTCAGTACTTC; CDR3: CASSSGGAKNIQYF
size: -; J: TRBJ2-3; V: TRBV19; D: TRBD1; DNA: TGTGCCAGTAGCAGGGGGCGAGATACGCAGTATTTT; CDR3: CASSRGRDTQYF
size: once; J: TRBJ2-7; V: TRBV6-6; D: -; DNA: TGTGCCAGCAGGTCACCAGGGTATTCCGCCTACGAGCAGTACTTC; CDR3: CASRSPGYSAYEQYF
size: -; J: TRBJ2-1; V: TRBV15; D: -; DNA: TGTGCCACCAGCACCCAGGATTTCTCCTACAATGAGCAGTTCTTC; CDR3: CATSTQDFSYNEQFF
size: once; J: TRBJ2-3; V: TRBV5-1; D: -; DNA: TGCGCCAGCAGCTTGGACGGTAGCACAGATACGCAGTATTTT; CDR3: CASSLDGSTDTQYF
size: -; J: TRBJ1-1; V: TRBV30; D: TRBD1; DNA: TGTGCCTGGAGTACAGGGGTCACTGAAGCTTTCTTT; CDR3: CAWSTGVTEAFF
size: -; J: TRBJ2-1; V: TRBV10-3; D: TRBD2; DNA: TGTGCCATCAGTGAGGGACTAGCGGGAGGGGAGAATGAGCAGTTCTTC; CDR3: CAISEGLAGGENEQFF
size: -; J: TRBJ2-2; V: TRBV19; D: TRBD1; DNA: TGTGCCAGTTGGGGACAGGTTTCAACCGGGGAGCTGTTTTTT; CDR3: CASWGQVSTGELFF
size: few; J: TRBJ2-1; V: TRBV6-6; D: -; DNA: TGTGCCAGCGGGAGAGACAATGAGCAGTTCTTC; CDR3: CASGRDNEQFF
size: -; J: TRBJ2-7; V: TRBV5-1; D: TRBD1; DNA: TGCGCCAGCAGCAGTCCGGGACAGGGGGCCTACGAGCAGTACTTC; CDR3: CASSSPGQGAYEQYF
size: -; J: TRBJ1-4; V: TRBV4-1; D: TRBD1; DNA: TGCGCCAGCAGCCAAGAATTCAGTTCAGGGGGCTGGGCCTATGATGAAAAACTGTTTTTT; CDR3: CASSQEFSSGGWAYDEKLFF
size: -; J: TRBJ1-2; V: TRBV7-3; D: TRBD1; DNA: TGTGCCAGCAGCCTTGACAGGGCCTATGGCTACACCTTC; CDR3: CASSLDRAYGYTF
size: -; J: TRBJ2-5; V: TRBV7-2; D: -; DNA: TGTGCCAGCAGCGCGGGGCACCTGCAAGAGACCCAGTACTTC; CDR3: CASSAGHLQETQYF
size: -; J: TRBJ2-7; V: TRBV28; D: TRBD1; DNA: TGTGCCAGCAGTTCCCTACACAGGGGAATGGCCTACGAGCAGTACTTC; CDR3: CASSSLHRGMAYEQYF
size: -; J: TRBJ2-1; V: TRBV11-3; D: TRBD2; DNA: TGTGCCAGCAGCGGAGCTAGCGGGAGCAATTGGAATGAGCAGTTCTTC; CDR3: CASSGASGSNWNEQFF
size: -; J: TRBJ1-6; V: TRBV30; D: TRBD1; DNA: TGTGCCTGGAGTGGGGACAGGGGGAATTCACCCCTCCACTTT; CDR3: CAWSGDRGNSPLHF
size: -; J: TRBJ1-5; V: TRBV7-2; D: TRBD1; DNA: TGTGCCAGCAGCTTTTCGGACAGGGGGCGCAATCAGCCCCAGCATTTT; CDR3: CASSFSDRGRNQPQHF
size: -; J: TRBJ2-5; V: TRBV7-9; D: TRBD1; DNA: TGTGCCAGCACCTTACCTTTCCAGGGGGTGGTAGAGACCCAGTACTTC; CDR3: CASTLPFQGVVETQYF
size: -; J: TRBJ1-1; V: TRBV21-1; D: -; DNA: TGTGCCAGCAGCAAACTAGGGGATCACACTGAAGCTTTCTTT; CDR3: CASSKLGDHTEAFF
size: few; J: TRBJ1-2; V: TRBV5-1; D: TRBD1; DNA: TGCGCCAGCAGCTTGGCTATGAATCAGGACAGGGGGGTTAACTATGGCTACACCTTC; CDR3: CASSLAMNQDRGVNYGYTF
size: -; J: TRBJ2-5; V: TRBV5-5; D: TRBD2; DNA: TGTGCCAGCAGCTTCGCGGGGAGGGCGGAGGTGGAGACCCAGTACTTC; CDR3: CASSFAGRAEVETQYF
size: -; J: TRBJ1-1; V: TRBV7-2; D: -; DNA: TGTGCCAGCAGCTTAGCTAGGGGGGGAGGCACTGAAGCTTTCTTT; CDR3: CASSLARGGGTEAFF
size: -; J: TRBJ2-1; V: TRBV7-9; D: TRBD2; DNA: TGTGCCAGCAGCCTGGGACTAGGAGGCGTCGGTGAGCAGTTCTTC; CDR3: CASSLGLGGVGEQFF
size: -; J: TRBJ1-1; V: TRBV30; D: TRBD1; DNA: TGTGCCTGGGACAGGGTGAACACTGAAGCTTTCTTT; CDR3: CAWDRVNTEAFF
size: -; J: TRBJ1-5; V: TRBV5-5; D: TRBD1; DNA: TGTGCCAGCAGCTTGGTGTTCGGACAGGCCCATCAGCCCCAGCATTTT; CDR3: CASSLVFGQAHQPQHF
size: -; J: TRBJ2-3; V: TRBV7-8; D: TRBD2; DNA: TGTGCCAGCAGCCCAAGCGGGGGGGCCAGTACAGATACGCAGTATTTT; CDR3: CASSPSGGASTDTQYF
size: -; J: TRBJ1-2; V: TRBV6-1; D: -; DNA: TGTGCCAGCAGTCACGAGGCAGGCGGGTATGGCTACACCTTC; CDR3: CASSHEAGGYGYTF
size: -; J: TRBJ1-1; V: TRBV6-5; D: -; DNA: TGTGCCAGCAGTTACTCGCACAGGAACACTGAAGCTTTCTTT; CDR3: CASSYSHRNTEAFF
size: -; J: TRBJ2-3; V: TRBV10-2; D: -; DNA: TGCGCCAGCAGTGTTCTATTCCCAGATACGCAGTATTTT; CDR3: CASSVLFPDTQYF
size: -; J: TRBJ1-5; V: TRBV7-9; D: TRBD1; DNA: TGTGCCAGCAGCTACGGGACAGGGAATCAGCCCCAGCATTTT; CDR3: CASSYGTGNQPQHF
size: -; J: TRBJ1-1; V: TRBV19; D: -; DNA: TGTGCCAGTAGTATCAGGGTGGACACTGAAGCTTTCTTT; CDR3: CASSIRVDTEAFF
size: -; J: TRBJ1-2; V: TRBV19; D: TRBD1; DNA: TGTGCCAGTAGTATAGCTGGACAGGGTGACTATGGCTACACCTTC; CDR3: CASSIAGQGDYGYTF
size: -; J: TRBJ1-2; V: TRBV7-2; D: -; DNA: TGTGCCAGCAGCACAATTCAGACAGGAAGGTCTAGTGGCTACACCTTC; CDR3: CASSTIQTGRSSGYTF
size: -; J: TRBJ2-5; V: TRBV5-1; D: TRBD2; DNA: TGCGCCAGCAGTCCGGACGGGGGGGGAACCCAGTACTTC; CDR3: CASSPDGGGTQYF
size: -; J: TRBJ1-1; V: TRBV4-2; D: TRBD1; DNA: TGTGCCAGCAGCCAAGGACAGGGTATGAACACTGAAGCTTTCTTT; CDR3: CASSQGQGMNTEAFF
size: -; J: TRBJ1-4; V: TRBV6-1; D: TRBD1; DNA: TGTGCCAGCAGTGGACAGGGGGTGGTGGCGAAAATGCTGTTTTTT; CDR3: CASSGQGVVAKMLFF
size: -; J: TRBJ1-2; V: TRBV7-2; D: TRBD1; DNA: TGTGCCAGCAGTCCGGGACAGGTCGGAGGCTACACCTTC; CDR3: CASSPGQVGGYTF
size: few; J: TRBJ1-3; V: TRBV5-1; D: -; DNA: TGCGCCAGCAGCCCGATCGACAGCTCTGGAAACACCATATATTTT; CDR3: CASSPIDSSGNTIYF
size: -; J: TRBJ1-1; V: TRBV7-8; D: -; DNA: TGTGCCAGCAGCGACAGAAGGATGAACACTGAAGCTTTCTTT; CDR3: CASSDRRMNTEAFF
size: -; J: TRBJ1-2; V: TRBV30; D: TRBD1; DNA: TGTGCCTGGGGGACAGGGTTTGGCTACACCTTC; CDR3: CAWGTGFGYTF
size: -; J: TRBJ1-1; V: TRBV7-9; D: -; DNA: TGTGCCAGCAGCTTAGGAAGTGGGACAATACTGAACACTGAAGCTTTCTTT; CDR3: CASSLGSGTILNTEAFF
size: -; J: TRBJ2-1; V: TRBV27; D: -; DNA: TGTGCCAGCAGTTTATTTCCAAATGAGCAGTTCTTC; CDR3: CASSLFPNEQFF
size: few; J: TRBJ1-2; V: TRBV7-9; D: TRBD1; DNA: TGTGCCAGCAGCTTTTGGGGACAGGGGGATGGCTACACCTTC; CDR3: CASSFWGQGDGYTF
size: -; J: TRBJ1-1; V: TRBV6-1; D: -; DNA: TGTGCCAGCAGTGAAGCTGGTGCATCGGCAGGCCTAACGAACACTGAAGCTTTCTTT; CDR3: CASSEAGASAGLTNTEAFF
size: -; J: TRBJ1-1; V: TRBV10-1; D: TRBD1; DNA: TGCGCCAGCCCCGGACAGGCTGGCACTGAAGCTTTCTTT; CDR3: CASPGQAGTEAFF
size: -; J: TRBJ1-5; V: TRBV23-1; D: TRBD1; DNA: TGCGCCAGCAGTCAATCCAGTCAGGGGGATTATAGCAATCAGCCCCAGCATTTT; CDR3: CASSQSSQGDYSNQPQHF
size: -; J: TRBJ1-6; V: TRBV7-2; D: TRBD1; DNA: TGTGCCAGCAGCTCGACAGGGGTCGGTTCACCCCTCCACTTT; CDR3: CASSSTGVGSPLHF
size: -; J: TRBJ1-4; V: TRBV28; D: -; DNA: TGTGCCAGCAGTTTAAGAAGTAGGGGACTGTTTTTT; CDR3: CASSLRSRGLFF
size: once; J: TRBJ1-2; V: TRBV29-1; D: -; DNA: TGCAGCGTTGAACTGCAGGAGGGAGTTGGCTACACCTTC; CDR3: CSVELQEGVGYTF
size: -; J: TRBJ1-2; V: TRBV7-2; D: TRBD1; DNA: TGTGCCAGCAGCGCGGGACAGGGAAGCGGCTACACCTTC; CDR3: CASSAGQGSGYTF
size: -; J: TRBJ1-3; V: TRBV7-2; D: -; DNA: TGTGCCAGCAGCTCCCGGGGGGGAACTGGAAACACCATATATTTT; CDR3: CASSSRGGTGNTIYF
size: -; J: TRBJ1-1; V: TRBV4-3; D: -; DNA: TGCGCCAGCAGCCATATTAAAATGAACACTGAAGCTTTCTTT; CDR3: CASSHIKMNTEAFF
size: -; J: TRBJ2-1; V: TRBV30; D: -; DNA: TGTGCCTGGAGTTTTAGCGGAGGGGCCTACAATGAGCAGTTCTTC; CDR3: CAWSFSGGAYNEQFF
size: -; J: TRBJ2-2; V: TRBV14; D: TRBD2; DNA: TGTGCCAGCAGCCAAGATGGGGGGGTTTCAACCGGGGAGCTGTTTTTT; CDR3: CASSQDGGVSTGELFF
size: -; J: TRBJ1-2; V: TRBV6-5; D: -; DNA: TGTGCCAGCAGCCCGCTGAAGGGGGATGGCTACACCTTC; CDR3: CASSPLKGDGYTF
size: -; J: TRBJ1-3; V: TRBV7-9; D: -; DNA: TGTGCCAGCAGCTTAGGGGACATCTCTGGAAACACCATATATTTT; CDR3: CASSLGDISGNTIYF